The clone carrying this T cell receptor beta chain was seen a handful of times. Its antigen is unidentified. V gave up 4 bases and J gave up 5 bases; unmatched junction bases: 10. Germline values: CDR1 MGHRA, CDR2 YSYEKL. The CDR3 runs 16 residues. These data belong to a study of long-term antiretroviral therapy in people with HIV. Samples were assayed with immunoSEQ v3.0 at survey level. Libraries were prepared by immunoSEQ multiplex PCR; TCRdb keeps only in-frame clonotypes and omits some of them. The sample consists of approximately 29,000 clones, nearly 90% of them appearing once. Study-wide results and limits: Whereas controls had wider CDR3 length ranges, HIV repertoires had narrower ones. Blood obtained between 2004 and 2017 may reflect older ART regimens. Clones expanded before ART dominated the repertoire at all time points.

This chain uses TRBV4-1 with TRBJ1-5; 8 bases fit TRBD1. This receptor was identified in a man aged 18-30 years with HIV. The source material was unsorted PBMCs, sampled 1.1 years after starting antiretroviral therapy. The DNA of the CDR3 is TGCGCCAGCAGCCCGCTGGGACAGGACCCCTATCAGCCCCAGCATTTT. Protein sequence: CASSPLGQDPYQPQHF.